Listed below are T cell receptor beta chains from one sample, sequenced in a study of control samples from healthy donors and cancer patients. Profiled with immunoSEQ multiplex PCR; TCRdb holds only in-frame clones, not every one. This table has nearly 200,000 clones, over 80% appearing once. The sequenced material came from blood. The receptors shown here come from a man younger than 45 in good health. CDR3s include the opening cysteine and the closing phenylalanine or tryptophan. The D gene is left open where the match is weak.

j_gene,d_gene,v_gene,CDR3aa,CDR3nt
TRBJ2-7,TRBD1,TRBV15,CATSLDRGIYEQYF,TGTGCCACCAGCCTAGACAGGGGAATCTACGAGCAGTACTTC
TRBJ2-2,TRBD2,TRBV5-1,CASSLGAAGVVTGELFF,TGCGCCAGCAGCTTGGGGGCCGCGGGGGTAGTCACCGGGGAGCTGTTTTTT
TRBJ1-6,.,TRBV14,CASVGLNSPLHF,TGTGCCAGCGTAGGGCTGAATTCACCCCTCCACTTT
TRBJ2-2,.,TRBV4-1,CASSQQGFWTGELFF,TGCGCCAGCAGCCAACAGGGTTTTTGGACCGGGGAGCTGTTTTTT
TRBJ1-1,.,TRBV7-6,CASSLEAGVGTEAFF,TGTGCCAGCAGCTTAGAGGCAGGGGTTGGCACTGAAGCTTTCTTT
TRBJ2-7,.,TRBV19,CASTDGGPEQYF,TGTGCCAGTACCGATGGGGGTCCGGAGCAGTACTTC
TRBJ2-1,.,TRBV3-1/TRBV3-2,CASSQAPKYNEQFF,TGTGCCAGCAGCCAAGCACCAAAATACAATGAGCAGTTCTTC
TRBJ1-1,TRBD1,TRBV6-5,CATRPPTGLNTEAFF,TGTGCCACCCGCCCCCCGACAGGGTTGAACACTGAAGCTTTCTTT
TRBJ2-3,.,TRBV2,CASDPAPSPADTQYF,TGTGCCAGCGATCCGGCCCCCTCGCCCGCAGATACGCAGTATTTT
TRBJ2-3,TRBD1,TRBV24-1,CATSDLRTGGQYF,TGTGCCACCAGTGACCTCAGGACAGGGGGACAGTATTTT